This T cell receptor (beta chain) was obtained from a study of blood T cells in healthy people across ages. Study findings and constraints: Roughly linearly, TCR beta diversity per million T cells fell as age increased. Underestimates were what the diversity estimates from one million T cells were considered to be. Because donor CMV status was unknown, expanded clonotype changes were possibly confounded.

This clonotype was counted between two and nine times. What it binds is unknown. PBMCs were isolated at a quantity of at least 7 million per sample. The authors ran a second PCR of 7 to 11 cycles using a sample-barcoded 5' primer and a J-beta primer mix. Using its own MiXCR run on the 5' RACE reads, TCRdb lists one record per CDR3 protein. The sample holds more than 800,000 distinct CDR3 sequences; 35% to 55% are singletons and the top ten take 18%. There are 14 residues in the CDR3. Germline V gene lookup returns CDR1 ENHRY and CDR2 SYGVKD. The V end lost 1 base, the J end lost 4 bases, and 8 bases lay between the germline ends.

The gene calls are TRBV10-3 and TRBJ1-5; D unclear. Source material: blood. This TCR was sampled from a woman in her fifties or sixties in good health. Here the CDR3 reads CAISEWGTNQPQHF. CDR3 DNA sequence: TGTGCCATCAGTGAGTGGGGAACAAATCAGCCCCAGCATTTT.